The TCR beta chain under discussion was sequenced for a study of cytomegalovirus exposure and HLA in healthy donors. General observations from the study: Reported performance of the classifier showed diagnosis of cytomegalovirus status with high specificity and sensitivity.

V was clipped by 3 bases and J by 6 bases, with 12 bases between them. CDR1 SGHDN and CDR2 FVKESK come from the germline V gene. This CDR3 comprises 14 residues. Details on this clone: Its antigen is not identified.

The study ran its PCR with 60 Vbeta and 13 Jbeta primers. The table came from immunoSEQ multiplex PCR; TCRdb's copy has only in-frame clones and leaves some out. The sample lists about 150,000 clones; 80% were seen once. This clonotype was obtained from a man younger than 45 in good health. The chain couples TRBV14 to TRBJ1-5; tentative D call: TRBD1 (5 bases). The sample taken for sequencing was PBMCs. CDR3 DNA: TGTGCCAGCAGCCAGTCCGGGGGTGCTCAGCCCCAGCATTTT. Protein product: CASSQSGGAQPQHF.